One and the same sample provided the 20 T cell receptor beta chains below, sequenced in a study of immune evolution from preneoplasia to lung adenocarcinoma. Repertoires were generated with immunoSEQ multiplex PCR, while TCRdb's copy carries only in-frame clones and drops some. Of tens of thousands of clones in the sample, roughly 68% were seen once. Sequenced: FFPE invasive lung adenocarcinoma tissue. These receptors originate from a person between 55 and 69 years old with lung adenocarcinoma.

V and J are TRBV18 and TRBJ1-2; possible D gene TRBD1, 5 bases. V was shortened by 3 bases and J by 1 base, with 18 bases between the two germline ends. The CDR3 has 17 amino acids. Germline CDR1 KGHSH, CDR2 LQKENI. CDR3 nucleotides: TGTGCCAGCTCACCGACCCTCGGGGCGGACGATAACTATGGCTACACCTTC. This sequence encodes CASSPTLGADDNYGYTF.

This clone was detected many times. The CDR3 nucleotides are TGTGCCAGCAGTGCCGGACTAGCGGGGGTCTCCTACAATGAGCAGTTCTTC. This encodes CASSAGLAGVSYNEQFF. The chain is built from TRBV27 and TRBJ2-1; TRBD2 matches 13 bases. The length of the CDR3 is 17 residues. Germline-derived CDR1 and CDR2 are MNHEY and SMNVEV (reference sequence). After removal of 5 bases from V and 0 bases from J, the junction contained 4 bases not matched to a gene.

A single count supports this clone. J is TRBJ2-1 and V is TRBV2; the match to TRBD1 covers 7 bases. The CDR3 loop spans 15 amino acids. CDR1 and CDR2 from the germline V gene are SNHLY and FYNNEI. Trimming removed 6 bases from V and 4 bases from J; junction bases left unmatched: 9. CDR3 region: CASRRDREGYNEQFF. CDR3 in DNA: TGTGCCAGCAGGCGCGACAGGGAAGGGTACAATGAGCAGTTCTTC.

This clone was observed a few times. The same CDR3 is also encoded by other DNA sequences in this sample. The CDR3 protein is CASSLTGGSGYEQYF. The CDR3 DNA reads as TGTGCCAGCAGCTTAACGGGGGGATCCGGCTACGAGCAGTACTTC. V is TRBV7-2 and J is TRBJ2-7, with TRBD2 identical over 7 bases. Germline loops: CDR1 SGHTA, CDR2 FQGNSA. CDR3 size: 15 residues. V lost 2 bases, J lost 3 bases, and 7 bases stayed unmatched.

The genes are TRBV7-2 and TRBJ2-7, with 7 bases that match TRBD2. Germline CDR1 is SGHTA and CDR2 is FQGNSA. The CDR3 extends over 14 amino acids. Germline trimming cut 3 bases from V and 0 bases from J; bases unmatched to any gene: 2. CDR3 coding DNA: TGTGCCAGCAGCTTGGGAGGGATCTCCTACGAGCAGTACTTC. Residues: CASSLGGISYEQYF.

J is TRBJ2-7 and V is TRBV7-8; the D gene is possibly TRBD2 (6 bases). The CDR3 has 16 amino acids. Germline lookup yields CDR1 SGHVS and CDR2 FQNEAQ. The germline V and J ends were trimmed by 4 bases and 3 bases, with 19 bases remaining between them. The CDR3: CASSSLGEARDYEQYF. The CDR3 bases are TGTGCCAGCAGCTCCCTGGGGGAGGCGAGGGACTACGAGCAGTACTTC.

This sequence joins TRBV28 and TRBJ1-2, with TRBD1 identical over 12 bases. V was clipped by 6 bases and J by 5 bases; unmatched bases: 4. Germline V gene data show CDR1 as MDHEN and CDR2 as SYDVKM. This CDR3 has 14 amino acids. For the CDR3, the DNA is TGTGCCAGCAGAGGGACAGGGGGCGATTATGGCTACACCTTC. This codes for CASRGTGGDYGYTF.

The CDR3 is CASSFDRVGGYTF. CDR3 DNA sequence: TGTGCCAGCAGCTTTGACAGGGTTGGTGGCTACACCTTC. The V gene is TRBV5-8, the J gene TRBJ1-2; 7 bases match TRBD1. With 2 bases clipped from V and 7 bases from J, the junction kept 5 bases outside the gene matches. The CDR3 covers 13 residues. CDR1 is SGHTS, CDR2 YDEGEE, per germline.

The chain couples TRBV2 to TRBJ2-2; D is perhaps TRBD2 (7 bases). V dropped 6 bases and J dropped 6 bases, with 17 bases sitting between them. The CDR3 totals 15 residues. Germline-derived CDR1 and CDR2 are SNHLY and FYNNEI. The CDR3 spells CASSRTRGFSGELFF. The DNA for the CDR3 is TGTGCCAGCAGCCGGACTAGGGGGTTCTCCGGGGAGCTGTTTTTT.

For this clone: The junction and the germline gene differ at one end; a read error may be behind it. The V call is TRBV7-2, the J call TRBJ2-5; 7 bases fit TRBD2. The CDR3 has 17 amino acids. The V gene's germline CDR1 is SGHTA and CDR2 FQGNSA. The CDR3 spells CASSSGLSAGAGETQYF. CDR3 DNA: TGTGCCAGCAGCTCGGGTTTGAGCGCGGGAGCTGGGGAGACTCAGTACTTC.

The chain has TRBV28 and TRBJ1-2; TRBD1 agrees at 7 bases. After removal of 6 bases from V and 5 bases from J, the junction contained 9 bases not matched to a gene. CDR1 is MDHEN, CDR2 SYDVKM, per germline. This CDR3 is built from 14 residues. The DNA of the CDR3 is TGTGCCAGCAGGGATACAGGGGCGGAGTATGGCTACACCTTC. Its protein product is CASRDTGAEYGYTF.

The genes are TRBV2 and TRBJ2-1; D is unresolved. Trimming cost V 7 bases and J 0 bases, with 16 bases left between them. The CDR3 has 16 amino acids. CDR1 and CDR2 (germline): SNHLY, FYNNEI. CDR3: CASTTSRSFSYNEQFF. The CDR3 nucleotides read TGTGCCAGCACTACCAGTCGGAGTTTCTCCTACAATGAGCAGTTCTTC.

V gene TRBV18 combines with J gene TRBJ2-1; 8 nucleotides agree with TRBD1. CDR1 KGHSH and CDR2 LQKENI come from the germline V gene. V was clipped by 6 bases and J by 1 base; unmatched bases: 8. The length of the CDR3 is 16 residues. CDR3 amino acids: CASSGGQDASYNEQFF. The CDR3 DNA sequence: TGTGCCAGCTCGGGGGGACAGGATGCTTCCTACAATGAGCAGTTCTTC.

The J gene is TRBJ2-7, the V gene TRBV6-5; weak D call: TRBD2 (6 bases). CDR1 is MNHEY and CDR2 is SVGAGI in the germline V gene. V lost 10 bases and J 7 bases, leaving 17 bases between the germline ends. The CDR3 is made up of 12 amino acids. This CDR3 reads CATKRGFGEQYF. CDR3 DNA: TGTGCCACCAAACGGGGGTTCGGGGAGCAGTACTTC.

The CDR3 bases are TGTGCCAGTAGTATAGCGGGAGGGCCGGGTACGCAGTATTTT. Encoded protein: CASSIAGGPGTQYF. This chain uses TRBV19 with TRBJ2-3, with 8 bases aligning to TRBD2. Losses at the gene ends were 1 base for V and 8 bases for J; bases not matched to a gene: 5. Germline loops: CDR1 LNHDA, CDR2 SQIVND (reference sequence). The CDR3 spans 14 residues.

This chain uses TRBV15 with TRBJ1-5, with D perhaps matching TRBD1 (5 bases). The germline CDR1 and CDR2 sequences are LNHNV and YYDKDF (reference sequence). V dropped 5 bases and J dropped 0 bases, with 8 bases sitting between them. CDR3 length: 14 amino acids. CDR3 loop: CATSLDTSNQPQHF. The CDR3 DNA reads as TGTGCCACCAGCCTGGACACTAGCAATCAGCCCCAGCATTTT.

This sequence joins TRBV30 and TRBJ2-2; the D gene could be TRBD1 or TRBD2 (5 bases each). V gave up 1 base and J gave up 1 base, with 10 bases separating them. The CDR3 length is 15 residues. Germline V CDR1 and CDR2: GTSNPN, SVGIG (reference sequence). CDR3 nucleotide sequence: TGTGCCTGGAGTGCCGGGACCTTGAACACCGGGGAGCTGTTTTTT. Encoded protein: CAWSAGTLNTGELFF.

This clone was seen a single time. The chain carries TRBV13 and TRBJ2-3; TRBD2 aligns across 11 bases. The junction had 8 bases not matched to a gene; V was cut back by 8 bases and J by 4 bases. The germline V gene encodes CDR1 PRHDT and CDR2 FYEKMQ (reference sequence). This CDR3 contains 15 residues. The CDR3 coding sequence is TGTGCCAGCGGATTAGCGGGAGGGCCACCAGATACGCAGTATTTT. This codes for CASGLAGGPPDTQYF.

This clone has just one count. The chain links TRBV5-6 to TRBJ1-4; D uncertain. V was clipped by 4 bases and J by 12 bases, with 22 bases between them. Germline V CDR1 and CDR2: SGHDT, YYEEEE. The CDR3 totals 15 residues. CDR3 sequence: CASSIQRTAGRELFF. The CDR3 DNA follows: TGTGCCAGCAGCATACAGAGGACTGCCGGGAGGGAACTGTTTTTT.

V and J are TRBV11-2 and TRBJ2-7, with a tentative D call TRBD1 (6 bases). Germline CDR1 SGHAT, CDR2 FQNNGV. V shed 1 base and J shed 3 bases, with 7 bases lying between them. The CDR3 totals 13 residues. CDR3 sequence (DNA): TGTGCCAGCAGCTTAGCACAGGGCTACGAGCAGTACTTC. This sequence encodes CASSLAQGYEQYF.